A single sample is the source of the 17 T cell receptor beta chains below, sequenced in a study of early T cells in non-severe SARS-CoV-2 infection (dated by TCRdb to the early 2020s). Libraries came from 5' RACE. The listed sequencing device is NextSeq 500. TCRdb redid the processing of the public reads, applying fastp at Q25 and MiXCR, and retained in-frame beta chains. One record per CDR3 amino acid sequence lists the most common genes and DNA. The sample table shows tens of thousands of distinct CDR3 sequences, and roughly 10% are seen once. The top ten clones comprise about 6% of the sample. The sequencing here drew on whole blood, taken at baseline. The receptors originated from an adult who was a healthcare worker with PCR-confirmed SARS-CoV-2 infection or an uninfected control (not recorded which).

This chain links TRBV5-1 with TRBJ2-4; D call uncertain. Per the germline V gene, CDR1 is SGHRS and CDR2 is YFSETQ. V lost 3 bases and J lost 2, with 9 bases in between. This CDR3 has 14 amino acids. CDR3 in amino acids: CASSSLTPKNIQYF. The CDR3 DNA reads as TGCGCCAGCAGCTCCCTCACACCCAAAAACATTCAGTACTTC.

There are many counts of this clonotype. The chain uses TRBV2 and TRBJ2-5; D not resolved. Per germline, CDR1 SNHLY and CDR2 FYNNEI. CDR3 length: 12 residues. Trimming shortened V by 4 bases and J by 2 bases, and 5 bases separated the two germline ends. CDR3 sequence reads: CASSAEQETQYF. CDR3 in DNA: TGTGCCAGCAGTGCAGAACAAGAGACCCAGTACTTC.

This clonotype showed up many times. This chain connects TRBV3-1 to TRBJ2-1, with 8 bases aligning to TRBD2. This CDR3 region has 18 residues. Germline loops: CDR1 LGHDT, CDR2 YNNKEL (reference sequence). V trimming: 4 bases; J trimming: 0 bases; junction bases outside the gene matches: 11. CDR3 amino acids: CASSPPLPTSGSYNEQFF. The CDR3 DNA sequence: TGTGCCAGCAGCCCCCCCCTCCCAACTAGCGGCTCCTACAATGAGCAGTTCTTC.

This clonotype occurred a few times. CDR3 bases: TGCAGTGCTAGATCTACAGGGCTCTACGGCTACACCTTC. Encoded protein: CSARSTGLYGYTF. The chain carries TRBV20-1 and TRBJ1-2; D might be TRBD1 (6 bases). Germline V gene lookup returns CDR1 DFQATT and CDR2 SNEGSKA (reference sequence). The CDR3 extends over 13 amino acids. V was cut by 2 bases and J by 8 bases, with 15 bases left in between.

The chain links TRBV7-6 to TRBJ2-7, with 8 bases identical to TRBD2. Germline assignment: CDR1 SGHVS and CDR2 FNYEAQ. This CDR3 spans 14 amino acids. Trimming cost V 0 bases and J 5 bases; bases outside gene matches: 3. Here the CDR3 DNA reads TGTGCCAGCAGCTTAGCGGGACTAGGCCACGAGCAGTACTTC. Its protein is CASSLAGLGHEQYF.

In its sample, this clonotype was seen many times. The J gene is TRBJ2-3, the V gene TRBV6-2 or TRBV6-3; the D call may be TRBD1 or TRBD2 (5 bases each). Germline assignment: CDR1 MNHEY and CDR2 SVGEGT. The length of the CDR3 is 17 residues. The germline V and J ends were trimmed by 2 bases and 5 bases, with 20 bases remaining between them. The CDR3 protein is CASSYPARAERGDTQYF. CDR3 DNA sequence: TGTGCCAGCAGTTACCCAGCCAGAGCGGAGAGGGGAGATACGCAGTATTTT.

This clonotype occurred once. The rearrangement links TRBV6-6 to TRBJ2-1, with 7 bases aligning to TRBD1. After removal of 5 bases from V and 12 bases from J, the junction contained 10 bases not matched to a gene. This CDR3 contains 13 residues. Germline V lookup: CDR1 MNHNY, CDR2 SVGAGI (reference sequence). The CDR3 sequence: CASSQPGGSRQFF. The CDR3, as DNA: TGTGCCAGCAGTCAGCCAGGGGGTAGCAGGCAGTTCTTC.

This clonotype appeared once. The chain joins TRBV5-1 to TRBJ1-2; D is perhaps TRBD1 (5 bases). The length of the CDR3 is 16 residues. Germline loops: CDR1 SGHRS, CDR2 YFSETQ. The V end lost 2 bases, the J end lost 4 bases, and 18 bases lay between the germline ends. CDR3 amino acids: CASSFGDERGAYGYTF. DNA for the CDR3: TGCGCCAGCAGCTTTGGCGACGAACGGGGCGCCTATGGCTACACCTTC.

This clonotype was observed many times. This CDR3 reads CASGLLAGVGNEQFF. The CDR3 region has the DNA TGTGCCAGCGGATTACTAGCGGGGGTAGGGAATGAGCAGTTCTTC. The chain links TRBV3-1 to TRBJ2-1, with 11 bases identical to TRBD2. Germline V gene sequence: CDR1 LGHDT, CDR2 YNNKEL (reference sequence). The CDR3 contains 15 residues. The V segment lost 8 bases and the J segment 7 bases; nucleotides outside the gene matches: 10.

The chain couples TRBV7-9 to TRBJ2-7; D uncertain. The CDR3 totals 12 residues. Germline CDR1 is SEHNR and CDR2 is FQNEAQ (reference sequence). Trimming took off 3 bases at V and 1 base at J, with 4 bases between the two ends. The CDR3 spells CASSFRSYEQYF. In DNA form, the CDR3 reads TGTGCCAGCAGCTTCCGATCCTACGAGCAGTACTTC. Based on the CDR3 plus reference TRBV7-9 and TRBJ2-7, the full variable domain is DTGVSQNPRHKITKRGQNVTFRCDPISEHNRLYWYRQTLGQGPEFLTYFQNEAQLEKSRLLSDRFSAERPKGSFSTLEIQRTEQGDSAMYLCASSFRSYEQYFGPGTRLTVT.

This clonotype was seen ten or more times. The chain has TRBV5-5 and TRBJ2-2, with D possibly TRBD1 on 5 matching bases. V was shortened by 4 bases and J by 7 bases, with 11 bases between the two germline ends. This CDR3 contains 13 residues. From germline, CDR1 is SGHKS and CDR2 YYEKEE (reference sequence). In nucleotides, the CDR3 is TGTGCCAGCAGCAAAGGGGTGATCGGGGAGCTGTTTTTT. This encodes CASSKGVIGELFF.

This clonotype was picked up many times. The rearrangement uses TRBV7-8 and TRBJ2-7; 12 bases fit TRBD2. Germline V CDR1 and CDR2: SGHVS, FQNEAQ. After removal of 4 bases from V and 4 bases from J, the junction contained 8 bases not matched to a gene. The CDR3 has 16 residues. CDR3 residues: CASSYSRTSGTYEQYF. The CDR3 DNA reads TGTGCCAGCAGCTACAGCAGGACTAGCGGGACTTACGAGCAGTACTTC.

This clonotype has a handful of counts. In DNA form, the CDR3 reads TGTGCCAGCAGGGCTAGCGGGAGCTCCTACAATGAGCAGTTCTTC. It encodes CASRASGSSYNEQFF. This chain links TRBV12-3 or TRBV12-4 with TRBJ2-1, with 10 nucleotides matching TRBD2. V gave up 6 bases and J gave up 0 bases; unmatched junction bases: 2. This CDR3 is built from 15 residues.

This clonotype was observed a handful of times. The chain employs TRBV24-1 and TRBJ2-3, with 9 positions matching TRBD1. The V gene end was trimmed by 3 bases and the J gene end by 1 base; junction bases not matched to a gene: 4. CDR1 and CDR2 from the germline V gene are KGHDR and SFDVKD. The CDR3 covers 16 residues. CDR3 coding DNA: TGTGCCACCAGTGATGGGACAGGGAGGGGCACAGATACGCAGTATTTT. The encoded protein is CATSDGTGRGTDTQYF.

This clonotype came up once. This could be a read error, since a much larger clone is one nucleotide away. The J gene is TRBJ2-7, the V gene TRBV21-1; the D segment call TRBD1 is taken from the table without a DNA check. TRBV21-1 is reported as a pseudogene. CDR3 length equals 15 residues. The DNA of the CDR3 is TGTGCCAGCAGCCTCATGGGGACCGACTCCTACGAGCAGTACTTC. This gives the protein CASSLMGTDSYEQYF.

This chain joins TRBV21-1 and TRBJ1-3; TRBD1 reflects the table's D call only, with no check against the DNA. TRBV21-1 is recorded as a pseudogene. This CDR3 region has 13 residues. The CDR3 bases are TGTGCCAGCGCAAGGGACACCCGAAACACCATATATTTT. This sequence encodes CASARDTRNTIYF.

This chain uses TRBV11-3 with TRBJ1-3; no definite D call. The CDR3 is 13 amino acids. Trimming cost V 8 bases and J 2 bases, with 10 bases left between them. The germline V gene has CDR1 SGHNT and CDR2 YENEEA. CDR3 region: CASWPNAGNTIYF. The CDR3, as DNA: TGTGCCAGCTGGCCTAATGCTGGAAACACCATATATTTT.